This record looks at one T cell receptor (beta chain) sequence and its context. The antigen is unknown. This sample is drawn from a study of cytomegalovirus exposure and HLA in healthy donors. Whole-study context: The approximately 130 validation repertoires matched the roughly 700 first-cohort repertoires in platform, a later analysis reported. The study's findings and limits: TCR sequences were mostly rare, though some public TCRs occurred in many donors.

Method: immunoSEQ multiplex PCR; TCRdb's copy keeps in-frame clones and lacks some. The sample lists more than 60,000 clones, 96% seen once, with roughly 5% in the top ten. Separation from the roughly 600-subject first cohort characterized the roughly 130-subject validation cohort, to which the donors belonged. The CDR3 runs 17 residues. Germline CDR1 reads SQVTM; CDR2 reads ANQGSEA. Trimming cost V 3 bases and J 1 base; bases outside gene matches: 10. The genes are TRBV29-1 and TRBJ1-2; 11 nucleotides agree with TRBD1. This TCR came from a woman younger than 35 in good health and CMV-seropositive. Sequences were obtained from PBMCs. The CDR3 nucleotides read TGCAGCGTTGAGGGGGGACAGGGGGTCGCAATTAACTATGGCTACACCTTC. It codes for CSVEGGQGVAINYGYTF.